The clone carrying this T cell receptor (beta chain) was seen a single time. What it binds is unknown. The assay was immunoSEQ multiplex PCR, and TCRdb's table has in-frame clones only and misses some. Among fewer than 150,000 clones listed, almost 85% were seen once. The sample is drawn from a study of cytomegalovirus exposure and HLA in healthy donors. Study conclusions and caveats: Most TCR sequences were rare, but some public TCRs occurred in many donors.

Unmatched junction bases numbered 3, after V lost 0 bases and J lost 8 bases. The CDR3 is 16 amino acids. Germline values: CDR1 SGHNT, CDR2 YYREEE (reference sequence). The sample was PBMCs. This receptor was taken from a man aged 30 to 39 in good health and CMV-seropositive. This chain links TRBV5-4 with TRBJ2-1; 15 bases match TRBD2. The CDR3 coding sequence is TGTGCCAGCAGCTTGGGGACTAGCGGGGGGGCCGATGAGCAGTTCTTC. This encodes CASSLGTSGGADEQFF.